This T cell receptor (beta chain) appears in the sequencing data of a study of T cell repertoires in cytomegalovirus infection (dated by TCRdb to the late 2010s). Background for the entire study: Recently identified HLA-C-restricted CMV epitopes, whose presentation resists viral immunomodulation, were targeted by peptide stimulations together with well-studied HLA-B-restricted epitopes. Donor HLA type was relevant to the analysis, as public TCR beta signatures indicated carriage of CMV infection together with the matching HLA type. Broader findings and caveats from the paper: In both this cohort and an independent approximately 400-donor cohort, the cumulative frequency of public TCR beta family members distinguished carriers of CMV infection plus the relevant HLA type. The ex vivo response was dominated by HLA-C-restricted CMV-specific TCR beta clonotypes, which also provided the single most frequent clonotype in two of eight donors.

The germline V gene encodes CDR1 SGHTA and CDR2 FQGNSA. V is clipped by 5 bases and J by 2 bases, and the sequence between their germline boundaries is 15 bases long. Reading from cysteine to phenylalanine, the CDR3 counts 15 amino acids. The kept DNA is CDR3 alone, 45 bases in frame from the first base. What this sample's treatment or condition label stands for: in vitro stimulation with specific CMV peptide epitopes to enrich CMV-specific T cells. These reads were obtained on an Illumina HiSeq 1500. TCRdb trimmed the raw reads at Q25, called clones with MiXCR and kept productive beta chains. Entries that share a CDR3 protein sequence are merged under the most common genes and DNA. Counted in this sample were about 330,000 distinct CDR3 sequences; approximately 30% of them appeared once. About 13% of the sample is in the top ten clones. About this clonotype itself: Its antigen has not been determined. Base qualities were left out, and no much larger clone turns up one base away.

The receptor was derived from a human donor in good health (CMV status not recorded). Some clones in this sample may be carry-over from other donors' samples. The specimen comprised cultured PBMCs, sampled from culture after CMV antigen stimulation. The rearrangement joined TRBV7-2 to TRBJ2-5; D gene: possibly TRBD1, on 7 matching bases. The nucleotides are TGTGCCAGCAGCAGGGGGCTAGCGAGACAAGAGACCCAGTACTTC. Protein translation: CASSRGLARQETQYF.